Shown below are 3 T cell receptor beta chains from a single sample sequenced in a study of T cells in localized non-small cell lung cancer. The repertoire was sequenced with immunoSEQ multiplex PCR; TCRdb's copy has only in-frame clones and lacks some. This table holds over 30,000 clones, roughly 90% found once. Sequencing used peripheral blood mononuclear cells, obtained before any cancer treatment. The receptors originated from a male donor aged 60 or over with stage II lung adenocarcinoma.

The V call is TRBV5-1, the J call TRBJ2-5, with D perhaps TRBD1 (5 bases). The DNA matches TRBJ2-7 better at its end, which makes the J call doubtful. This CDR3 contains 17 residues. Per germline, CDR1 SGHRS and CDR2 YFSETQ. This CDR3 is CASSLGPSQGAPYEQYF. The CDR3 coding sequence is TGCGCCAGCAGCTTGGGGCCATCGCAGGGCGCTCCCTACGAGCAGTACTTC.

The V call is TRBV30, the J call TRBJ2-7; the D gene could be TRBD1 or TRBD2 (6 bases each). This CDR3 has 18 amino acids. Deletions cut 2 bases from V and 12 bases from J, with 35 bases between. The germline CDR1 and CDR2 sequences are GTSNPN and SVGIG (reference sequence). The CDR3 sequence is CAWSLGRTAPLFLGKRYF. The CDR3 DNA sequence: TGTGCCTGGAGTTTGGGGAGGACAGCACCCCTCTTCCTGGGAAAGAGGTACTTC. The entire variable domain, with the rest obtained from reference TRBV30 and TRBJ2-7, is as follows: SQTIHQWPATLVQPVGSPLSLECTVEGTSNPNLYWYRQAAGRGLQLLFYSVGIGQISSEVPQNLSASRPQDRQFILSSKKLLLSDSGFYLCAWSLGRTAPLFLGKRYFGPGTRLTVT.

CDR3 sequence: CASSLAGAQGAGGYTF. The CDR3 nucleotides read TGTGCCAGCAGCTTAGCGGGGGCACAGGGGGCTGGAGGCTACACCTTC. The rearrangement joins TRBV7-6 to TRBJ1-2; TRBD1 agrees at 9 bases. J lost 8 bases, V lost 0 bases, and 10 bases had no gene match. Germline values: CDR1 SGHVS, CDR2 FNYEAQ. The CDR3 spans 16 residues.